This TCR beta chain was captured in a study of T cell responses to AZD1222 COVID-19 vaccine. Second-dose recipients at about 4 or about 12 weeks were treated as one pooled group. V lost 5 bases, J lost 5 bases, and 8 bases stayed unmatched. Germline loops: CDR1 MNHEY, CDR2 SVGAGI. The CDR3 has 15 amino acids. The data were produced by immunoSEQ multiplex PCR, yet TCRdb's version contains in-frame clones alone and is incomplete. The data contain roughly 150,000 clones, approximately 90% of them singletons. This receptor was taken from an adult who received the AZD1222 COVID-19 vaccine. The chain has TRBV6-5 and TRBJ2-3; 9 bases fit TRBD1. Sequences were derived from peripheral blood, sampled 28 days after the second AZD1222 dose. CDR3 protein: CASSISGQGLDTQYF. For the CDR3, the DNA is TGTGCCAGCAGTATATCGGGACAGGGTCTAGATACGCAGTATTTT.